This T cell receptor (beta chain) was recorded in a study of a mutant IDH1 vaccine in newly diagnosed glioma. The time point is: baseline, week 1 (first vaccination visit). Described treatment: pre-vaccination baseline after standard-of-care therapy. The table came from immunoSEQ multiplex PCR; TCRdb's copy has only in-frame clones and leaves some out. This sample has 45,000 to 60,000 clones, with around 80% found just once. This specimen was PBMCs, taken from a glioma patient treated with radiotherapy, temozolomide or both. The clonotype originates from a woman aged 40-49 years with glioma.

As DNA, the CDR3 is TGTGCCAGTAGTATAGTCAAAGGGCCCTATGGCTACACCTTC. Its translation is CASSIVKGPYGYTF. This chain uses TRBV19 with TRBJ1-2; D ambiguous. The CDR3 spans 14 residues. Germline values: CDR1 LNHDA, CDR2 SQIVND (reference sequence). Trimming cost V 1 base and J 4 bases, with 10 bases left between them. Complete variable domain (other parts from reference TRBV19 and TRBJ1-2): DGGITQSPKYLFRKEGQNVTLSCEQNLNHDAMYWYRQDPGQGLRLIYYSQIVNDFQKGDIAEGYSVSREKKESFPLTVTSAQKNPTAFYLCASSIVKGPYGYTFGSGTRLTVV.